A single sample gave rise to the 25 T cell receptor beta chains below, sequenced in a study of cytomegalovirus exposure and HLA in healthy donors (dated by TCRdb to about 2017). Libraries came from the immunoSEQ multiplex PCR assay. Imported from immuneACCESS, the table was reduced by TCRdb to in-frame sequences with V and J called. These copies leave out some clones; in studies compared against another copy, an unresolved V gene accounts for under half, and the cause of the remainder is not known. Recorded for this sample are some 68,000 clones; roughly 96% of them occurred a single time. The ten largest clones represent over 2% of the sample. Sequenced input: PBMCs. Source of these receptors: a man between 18 and 35 years old in good health and CMV-seronegative.

The chain carries TRBV7-9 and TRBJ2-3; TRBD2 matches at 11 bases. The CDR3 length is 19 residues. Germline CDR1 and CDR2: SEHNR and FQNEAQ (reference sequence). After removal of 5 bases from V and 0 bases from J, the junction contained 13 bases not matched to a gene. As DNA, the CDR3 is TGTGCCAGCAGCCCGCGACCGGGACTAGCGGATACTAGCACAGATACGCAGTATTTT. It translates to CASSPRPGLADTSTDTQYF.

There are a few counts of this clone. The rearrangement uses TRBV21-1 and TRBJ2-7; whether TRBD2, the table's D call, matches the DNA was not checked. TRBV21-1 is noted as a pseudogene. The CDR3 is made up of 20 amino acids. Here the CDR3 DNA reads TGTGCCAGCAGCAAAACAGAGGGAGGGCCCGGACAAGGGGTAGTCTACGAGCAGTACTTC. This encodes CASSKTEGGPGQGVVYEQYF.

The chain uses TRBV5-4 and TRBJ1-1; TRBD1 agrees at 7 bases. The germline V gene encodes CDR1 SGHNT and CDR2 YYREEE (reference sequence). The CDR3 has 15 amino acids. J lost 1 base, V lost 0 bases, and 3 bases had no gene match. Here the CDR3 reads CASSLARDRNTEAFF. In DNA form, the CDR3 reads TGTGCCAGCAGCTTGGCCCGGGACAGGAACACTGAAGCTTTCTTT. Supplemented by reference TRBV5-4 and TRBJ1-1, the full variable domain reads ETGVTQSPTHLIKTRGQQVTLRCSSQSGHNTVSWYQQALGQGPQFIFQYYREEENGRGNFPPRFSGLQFPNYSSELNVNALELDDSALYLCASSLARDRNTEAFFGQGTRLTVV.

This clone was seen just once. The gene calls are TRBV11-2 and TRBJ1-3; D is ambiguous. In germline, CDR1 is SGHAT, CDR2 FQNNGV. This CDR3 has 16 amino acids. V lost 5 bases and J 0 bases, leaving 14 bases between the germline ends. CDR3 sequence reads: CASSPNPGFSGNTIYF. Here the CDR3 DNA reads TGTGCCAGCAGCCCAAATCCCGGGTTCTCTGGAAACACCATATATTTT.

The rearrangement joins TRBV7-9 to TRBJ1-1; D not resolved. The CDR3 covers 14 residues. Trimming pared 5 bases from V and 6 bases from J, leaving 16 bases between. CDR1 is SEHNR and CDR2 is FQNEAQ in the germline V gene (reference sequence). CDR3 in DNA: TGTGCCAGCAGCAGCTTACCGGAGAGGGCTGAAGCTTTCTTT. It yields the protein CASSSLPERAEAFF.

This clone was observed a single time. The V and J genes are TRBV11-2 and TRBJ1-4, with unresolved D. Per the germline V gene, CDR1 is SGHAT and CDR2 is FQNNGV. V lost 3 bases to trimming and J lost 7 bases, with 9 bases between them. The CDR3 loop spans 13 amino acids. CDR3 coding DNA: TGTGCCAGCAGCTTCCAAGAGGTTGAAAAACTGTTTTTT. Protein: CASSFQEVEKLFF.

The V and J genes are TRBV9 and TRBJ2-1; perhaps TRBD2 as D (5 bases). CDR1 and CDR2 from the germline V gene are SGDLS and YYNGEE. The V end lost 0 bases, the J end lost 7 bases, and 8 bases lay between the germline ends. This CDR3 comprises 13 residues. CDR3 residues: CASSVVSGNEQFF. The CDR3 coding sequence is TGTGCCAGCAGCGTAGTATCGGGGAATGAGCAGTTCTTC.

Here the CDR3 DNA reads TGTGCCAGCAGGACAGGGGAGGGTACGCAGTATTTT. The encoded protein is CASRTGEGTQYF. This chain connects TRBV7-9 to TRBJ2-3; D might be TRBD1 (8 bases). Germline loops: CDR1 SEHNR, CDR2 FQNEAQ (reference sequence). V was cut by 6 bases and J by 8 bases, with 12 bases left in between. The CDR3 loop spans 12 amino acids.

This rearrangement joins TRBV2 to TRBJ1-1; 7 positions match TRBD1. The CDR3 sequence is 14 residues long. Germline-derived CDR1 and CDR2 are SNHLY and FYNNEI. V gave up 1 base and J gave up 5 bases; unmatched junction bases: 4. The DNA of the CDR3 is TGTGCCAGCAGTGAAGAGGGGGCTGGGACTGAAGCTTTCTTT. Protein: CASSEEGAGTEAFF.

The chain carries TRBV28 and TRBJ1-2; TRBD1 is a possible D gene (5 bases). V was pared by 3 bases and J by 4 bases, with 6 bases between. CDR1 MDHEN and CDR2 SYDVKM come from the germline V gene. The CDR3 has 12 residues. The CDR3 spells CASSFQGYGYTF. For the CDR3, the DNA is TGTGCCAGCAGTTTTCAGGGCTATGGCTACACCTTC.

The chain has TRBV6-5 and TRBJ1-3; TRBD1 matches at 9 bases. Germline V gene sequence: CDR1 MNHEY, CDR2 SVGAGI. The junction had 1 base not matched to a gene; V was cut back by 0 bases and J by 4 bases. The CDR3 runs 15 residues. The CDR3 region is CASSYSGQGGNTIYF. The CDR3 region has the DNA TGTGCCAGCAGTTACTCGGGACAGGGAGGAAACACCATATATTTT.

This rearrangement joins TRBV19 to TRBJ1-1, with D possibly matching TRBD1 (6 bases). From germline, CDR1 is LNHDA and CDR2 SQIVND (reference sequence). This CDR3 contains 14 residues. Trimming pared 7 bases from V and 3 bases from J, leaving 15 bases between. The CDR3 loop reads CASKTTGYHTEAFF. CDR3 DNA: TGTGCCAGTAAAACCACAGGGTATCACACTGAAGCTTTCTTT.

A few counts support this clone. The sample carries other DNA sequences with the same CDR3. The rearrangement uses TRBV6-4 and TRBJ2-2; D unclear. The length of the CDR3 is 13 residues. V was shortened by 2 bases and J by 3 bases, with 4 bases between the two germline ends. Germline CDR1 reads MRHNA; CDR2 reads SNTAGT. The CDR3: CASSDTDTGELFF. CDR3 coding DNA: TGTGCCAGCAGTGACACGGACACCGGGGAGCTGTTTTTT.

The chain combines TRBV5-6 with TRBJ1-2; a weak D match, TRBD1 (6 bases). CDR3 length equals 14 residues. The V end was cut by 6 bases, the J end by 5 bases, with 17 bases between. Looked up from germline, CDR1 is SGHDT and CDR2 is YYEEEE. This CDR3 reads CASNPTGQPYGYTF. The CDR3 DNA follows: TGTGCCAGCAACCCTACAGGGCAACCTTATGGCTACACCTTC. The whole variable domain, filled in from reference TRBV5-6 and TRBJ1-2, reads DAGVTQSPTHLIKTRGQQVTLRCSPKSGHDTVSWYQQALGQGPQFIFQYYEEEERQRGNFPDRFSGHQFPNYSSELNVNALLLGDSALYLCASNPTGQPYGYTFGSGTRLTVV.

The chain has TRBV7-8 and TRBJ1-2; the match to TRBD1 covers 7 bases. This CDR3 is built from 15 residues. J was trimmed by 1 base and V by 5 bases; bases with no gene match: 7. Germline loops: CDR1 SGHVS, CDR2 FQNEAQ. Here the CDR3 reads CASSPSTGLNYGYTF. The CDR3, as DNA: TGTGCCAGCAGCCCATCGACAGGGCTTAACTATGGCTACACCTTC.

The chain recombines TRBV6-1 with TRBJ2-1, with TRBD2 identical over 8 bases. CDR3 size: 15 residues. Germline V lookup: CDR1 MNHNS, CDR2 SASEGT. The junction had 6 bases not matched to a gene; V was cut back by 1 base and J by 7 bases. CDR3 sequence (DNA): TGTGCCAGCAGTGAAGATACGGGAGGGCCTAATGAGCAGTTCTTC. Translation: CASSEDTGGPNEQFF.

The genes are TRBV7-9 and TRBJ1-1; D unclear. Germline V lookup: CDR1 SEHNR, CDR2 FQNEAQ (reference sequence). The CDR3 runs to 12 residues. V was cut by 1 base and J by 6 bases, with 6 bases left in between. CDR3 sequence (DNA): TGTGCCAGCAGCTTAGGGAGGTCTGAAGCTTTCTTT. It is translated as CASSLGRSEAFF.

The chain is built from TRBV7-3 and TRBJ2-5; 7 nucleotides match TRBD2. V trimming: 5 bases; J trimming: 10 bases; junction bases outside the gene matches: 4. The germline V gene encodes CDR1 SGHTA and CDR2 FQGTGA. The CDR3 extends over 11 amino acids. The CDR3 is CASSRDYHQYF. The CDR3 region has the DNA TGTGCCAGCAGCCGGGACTACCACCAGTACTTC.

The CDR3 nucleotides read TGTGCCAGCAGCCCTCCGTCAGAAAATAACGAGCAGTACTTC. This sequence encodes CASSPPSENNEQYF. This chain joins TRBV9 and TRBJ2-7; D is uncertain. CDR1 is SGDLS and CDR2 is YYNGEE in the germline V gene. V was shortened by 4 bases and J by 5 bases, with 16 bases between the two germline ends. CDR3 length equals 14 residues.

The rearrangement joins TRBV6-5 to TRBJ1-1; the D gene is possibly TRBD1 (5 bases). The V end lost 4 bases, the J end lost 5 bases, and 11 bases lay between the germline ends. The CDR3 runs to 13 residues. The germline CDR1 and CDR2 sequences are MNHEY and SVGAGI. CDR3 sequence (DNA): TGTGCCAGCAGTTGGGGGGGATGGACTGAAGCTTTCTTT. Translating it yields CASSWGGWTEAFF.

This chain connects TRBV18 to TRBJ2-5; TRBD1 matches 11 bases. V was pared by 1 base and J by 5 bases, with 3 bases of the junction left unmatched. Germline values: CDR1 KGHSH, CDR2 LQKENI. The CDR3 has 15 amino acids. The CDR3 loop reads CASSPRDRGMETQYF. In DNA form, the CDR3 reads TGTGCCAGCTCACCACGGGACAGGGGGATGGAGACCCAGTACTTC.

This chain uses TRBV9 with TRBJ1-6; no firm D call. V lost 1 base and J 11 bases, leaving 7 bases between the germline ends. The CDR3 extends over 12 amino acids. The germline V gene has CDR1 SGDLS and CDR2 YYNGEE. The CDR3, as DNA: TGTGCCAGCAGCGTACTGGGCACACCCCTCCACTTT. Translating it yields CASSVLGTPLHF.

In this sample, this clone turned up once. The chain is built from TRBV7-9 and TRBJ2-3, with a tentative D call TRBD2 (6 bases). The CDR3 runs to 12 residues. Trimming stripped 3 bases from V and 8 bases from J, with 9 bases between. CDR1 SEHNR and CDR2 FQNEAQ come from the germline V gene (reference sequence). The CDR3: CASSLEGRTQYF. The CDR3 nucleotides read TGTGCCAGCAGCTTGGAGGGACGTACGCAGTATTTT.

V and J are TRBV11-2 and TRBJ2-7; TRBD2 is a possible D gene (6 bases). The CDR3 has 15 residues. Germline V gives CDR1 SGHAT, CDR2 FQNNGV. The V end lost 7 bases, the J end lost 0 bases, and 16 bases lay between the germline ends. CDR3 coding DNA: TGTGCCAGCAACCTAGTGGCGGGGAGCTCCTACGAGCAGTACTTC. This codes for CASNLVAGSSYEQYF.

V usage is TRBV2 and J usage is TRBJ1-2, with 8 bases that match TRBD1. The CDR3 is 12 residues long. Germline trimming cut 4 bases from V and 6 bases from J; bases unmatched to any gene: 1. Germline V lookup: CDR1 SNHLY, CDR2 FYNNEI. CDR3 residues: CASSVTGDGYTF. The CDR3 DNA reads TGTGCCAGCAGTGTGACAGGGGATGGCTACACCTTC.